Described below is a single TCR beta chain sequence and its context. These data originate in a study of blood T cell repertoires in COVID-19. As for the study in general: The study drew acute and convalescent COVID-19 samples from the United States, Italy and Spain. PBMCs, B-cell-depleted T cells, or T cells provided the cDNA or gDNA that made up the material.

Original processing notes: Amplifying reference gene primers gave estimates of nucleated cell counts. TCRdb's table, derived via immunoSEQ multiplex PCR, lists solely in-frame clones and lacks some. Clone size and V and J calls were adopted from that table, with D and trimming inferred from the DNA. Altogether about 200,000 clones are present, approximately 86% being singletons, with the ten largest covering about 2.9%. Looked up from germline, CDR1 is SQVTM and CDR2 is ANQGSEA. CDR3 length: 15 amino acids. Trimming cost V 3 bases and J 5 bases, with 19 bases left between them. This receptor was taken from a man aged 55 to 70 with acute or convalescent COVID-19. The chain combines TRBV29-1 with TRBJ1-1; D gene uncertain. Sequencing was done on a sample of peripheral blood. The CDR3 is CSVDLGPGGNTEAFF. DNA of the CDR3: TGCAGCGTTGATCTTGGTCCGGGAGGGAATACTGAAGCTTTCTTT.